This is a list of T cell receptor beta chains from one sample in a study of T cell repertoires in ileal Crohn's disease. Produced via immunoSEQ multiplex PCR; TCRdb's table is partial and in-frame only. This table has 13,000 or so clones, 70% to 90% appearing once. The sample consisted of ileal tissue. The receptors originated from an adult with Crohn's disease. CDR3s include the opening cysteine and the closing phenylalanine or tryptophan. The D gene is left open where the match is weak. Some rows have no size entry. The others give once, few or many, or a class for an expanded clone.

TRBJ2-7	-	TRBV28	once	CASQGGVYEQYF	TGTGCCAGCCAAGGGGGAGTCTACGAGCAGTACTTC
TRBJ1-4	-	TRBV28	-	CASRLTGRVGEKLFF	TGTGCCAGCAGACTAACGGGCAGGGTGGGTGAAAAACTGTTTTTT
TRBJ2-5	-	TRBV15	-	CATSRGNLAWVLETQYF	TGTGCCACCAGCAGAGGAAACCTAGCGTGGGTTTTGGAGACCCAGTACTTC
TRBJ2-7	-	TRBV29-1	-	CSVDGLYEQYF	TGCAGCGTTGACGGTTTGTACGAGCAGTACTTC
TRBJ1-1	-	TRBV30	-	CAWSRENTEAFF	TGTGCCTGGAGTCGGGAGAACACTGAAGCTTTCTTT
TRBJ2-2	TRBD2	TRBV11-2	-	CASSISGGTGELFF	TGTGCCAGCAGCATCAGCGGGGGGACCGGGGAGCTGTTTTTT
TRBJ1-1	-	TRBV5-1	-	CASSLSLRGRNTEAFF	TGCGCCAGCAGCCTGAGCCTAAGGGGGAGGAACACTGAAGCTTTCTTT
TRBJ2-3	TRBD2	TRBV7-9	once	CASSKGLDTDTQYF	TGTGCCAGCAGCAAGGGACTAGACACAGATACGCAGTATTTT
TRBJ2-5	TRBD2	TRBV7-9	once	CASSLRTSLPQETQYF	TGTGCCAGCAGCTTACGGACTAGCCTGCCACAAGAGACCCAGTACTTC
TRBJ2-3	-	TRBV9	-	CASSVLASAASTDTQYF	TGTGCCAGCAGCGTATTGGCTAGCGCCGCGAGCACAGATACGCAGTATTTT
TRBJ1-6	-	TRBV5-6	-	CASSLRDSNSPLHF	TGTGCCAGCAGCCTACGGGACTCTAATTCACCCCTCCACTTT
TRBJ2-1	-	TRBV29-1	-	CSVQGSPGDEQFF	TGCAGCGTTCAAGGTTCCCCAGGGGATGAGCAGTTCTTC
TRBJ1-6	TRBD1	TRBV25-1	-	CASSEGTGDTPLHF	TGTGCCAGCAGTGAAGGGACAGGGGATACACCCCTCCACTTT
TRBJ2-2	-	TRBV7-3	-	CASSLQGNTGELFF	TGTGCCAGCAGCCTTCAGGGAAACACCGGGGAGCTGTTTTTT
TRBJ1-1	-	TRBV7-6	once	CASSLASGAGKNTEAFF	TGTGCCAGCAGCTTAGCGTCTGGGGCAGGGAAGAACACTGAAGCTTTCTTT
TRBJ1-2	-	TRBV7-2	-	CASSLGWGEYGYTF	TGTGCCAGCAGCTTAGGGTGGGGGGAATATGGCTACACCTTC
TRBJ1-3	-	TRBV19	-	CASRSGTSHSGNTIYF	TGTGCCAGTAGGTCCGGGACATCTCACTCTGGAAACACCATATATTTT
TRBJ2-5	TRBD1	TRBV27	-	CASSSWTGGEETQYF	TGTGCCAGCAGTTCATGGACAGGGGGGGAGGAGACCCAGTACTTC
TRBJ1-5	-	TRBV30	-	CAWSVATGNQPQHF	TGTGCCTGGAGTGTAGCCACAGGCAATCAGCCCCAGCATTTT
TRBJ2-7	-	TRBV5-1	-	CASSVALGGGREQYF	TGCGCCAGCAGCGTGGCTTTAGGGGGGGGGAGAGAGCAGTACTTC
TRBJ2-7	TRBD1	TRBV18	-	CASSRDRGLTYEQYF	TGTGCCAGCTCACGGGACAGGGGGCTTACCTACGAGCAGTACTTC
TRBJ1-1	-	TRBV27	few	CASSLGGQNTEAFF	TGTGCCAGCAGTTTAGGTGGACAGAACACTGAAGCTTTCTTT
TRBJ1-2	-	TRBV7-9	-	CASSLVQPYYGYTF	TGTGCCAGCAGCTTAGTACAGCCCTACTATGGCTACACCTTC
TRBJ1-1	-	TRBV28	-	CASTPGLINTEAFF	TGTGCCAGCACCCCCGGACTGATCAACACTGAAGCTTTCTTT
TRBJ2-1	TRBD2	TRBV19	once	CASSAIAGGLTYNEQFF	TGTGCCAGTAGTGCCATAGCGGGGGGGCTGACGTACAATGAGCAGTTCTTC
TRBJ1-5	-	TRBV19	-	CASSIVGGNQPQHF	TGTGCCAGTAGTATAGTGGGGGGGAATCAGCCCCAGCATTTT
TRBJ2-1	TRBD2	TRBV30	once	CAWTGGGTYNEQFF	TGTGCCTGGACCGGCGGGGGGACCTACAATGAGCAGTTCTTC
TRBJ2-1	TRBD2	TRBV5-1	-	CASSFRWTSGTNEQFF	TGCGCCAGCAGCTTCCGGTGGACTAGCGGGACCAATGAGCAGTTCTTC
TRBJ2-5	-	TRBV2	-	CASAVREETQYF	TGTGCCAGCGCAGTAAGGGAGGAGACCCAGTACTTC
TRBJ2-1	-	TRBV6-1	-	CASQGQRAVYEQFF	TGTGCCTCTCAGGGGCAGCGAGCGGTGTATGAGCAGTTCTTC
TRBJ1-3	TRBD1	TRBV5-5	-	CASSLGGDRRNTIYF	TGTGCCAGCAGCCTGGGGGGGGACAGGCGAAACACCATATATTTT
TRBJ1-1	-	TRBV4-2	-	CASSQDQGVGSTEAFF	TGTGCCAGCAGCCAAGATCAGGGCGTCGGGAGCACTGAAGCTTTCTTT
TRBJ1-5	-	TRBV18	-	CASSPAEITGTQPQHF	TGTGCCAGCTCACCCGCAGAAATTACAGGGACTCAGCCCCAGCATTTT
TRBJ2-3	-	TRBV7-2	-	CASRSPRADTQYF	TGTGCCAGCAGATCTCCCCGGGCAGATACGCAGTATTTT
TRBJ1-3	-	TRBV11-2	few	CASSLMPRGQDGNTIYF	TGTGCCAGCAGCCTCATGCCCAGGGGTCAGGATGGAAACACCATATATTTT
TRBJ2-1	-	TRBV9	-	CASSSQGLSSYNEQFF	TGTGCCAGCAGCTCCCAGGGGTTGAGCTCCTACAATGAGCAGTTCTTC
TRBJ2-7	-	TRBV15	-	CATSRDQQGFYEQYF	TGTGCCACCAGCAGAGATCAACAGGGTTTTTACGAGCAGTACTTC
TRBJ2-7	-	TRBV7-2	once	CASSLGGGAGYEQYF	TGTGCCAGCAGCTTAGGAGGGGGGGCCGGGTACGAGCAGTACTTC
TRBJ1-5	TRBD1	TRBV6-5	-	CASTPAGQGAQPQHF	TGTGCCAGCACCCCGGCGGGACAGGGAGCTCAGCCCCAGCATTTT